What follows are 3 T cell receptor beta chains derived from one specimen sequenced in a study of cytomegalovirus exposure and HLA in healthy donors. A multiplex PCR was run with 60 Vbeta primers and 13 Jbeta primers. TCRdb's copy holds only in-frame clones and misses some; the assay was immunoSEQ multiplex PCR. The table records 250,000 or so clones, around nine tenths of them present only once. Sequencing input: PBMCs. The receptors derive from a girl aged 2 to 9 in good health and CMV-seronegative.

CDR3 region: CASSFSGTGGPDTQYF. Written as DNA, the CDR3 is TGTGCCAGCAGCTTCTCCGGGACAGGGGGACCAGATACGCAGTATTTT. The J gene is TRBJ2-3, the V gene TRBV11-3, with 11 bases identical to TRBD1. CDR3 length equals 16 residues. Per the germline V gene, CDR1 is SGHNT and CDR2 is YENEEA. The J segment lost 4 bases and the V segment lost 3 bases, leaving 6 bases of the junction unmatched.

This clone was seen only once. This chain joins TRBV28 and TRBJ1-1; 8 positions match TRBD1. The V and J ends lost 7 bases and 4 bases, in that order; junction bases with no gene match: 8. The CDR3 loop spans 14 amino acids. CDR1 is MDHEN, CDR2 SYDVKM, per germline. As DNA, the CDR3 is TGTGCCAGCATCGACAGGGGCCTCATCACTGAAGCTTTCTTT. Amino acid sequence: CASIDRGLITEAFF.

The chain uses TRBV12-5 and TRBJ1-1, with 7 bases fitting TRBD1. The V and J ends lost 2 bases and 4 bases, in that order; junction bases with no gene match: 7. This CDR3 contains 15 residues. The V gene's germline CDR1 is LGHNT and CDR2 FRNRAP. As DNA, the CDR3 is TGTGCTAGTGGTTTGTGGGTTTCAGGGGGCACTGAAGCTTTCTTT. Its translation: CASGLWVSGGTEAFF.